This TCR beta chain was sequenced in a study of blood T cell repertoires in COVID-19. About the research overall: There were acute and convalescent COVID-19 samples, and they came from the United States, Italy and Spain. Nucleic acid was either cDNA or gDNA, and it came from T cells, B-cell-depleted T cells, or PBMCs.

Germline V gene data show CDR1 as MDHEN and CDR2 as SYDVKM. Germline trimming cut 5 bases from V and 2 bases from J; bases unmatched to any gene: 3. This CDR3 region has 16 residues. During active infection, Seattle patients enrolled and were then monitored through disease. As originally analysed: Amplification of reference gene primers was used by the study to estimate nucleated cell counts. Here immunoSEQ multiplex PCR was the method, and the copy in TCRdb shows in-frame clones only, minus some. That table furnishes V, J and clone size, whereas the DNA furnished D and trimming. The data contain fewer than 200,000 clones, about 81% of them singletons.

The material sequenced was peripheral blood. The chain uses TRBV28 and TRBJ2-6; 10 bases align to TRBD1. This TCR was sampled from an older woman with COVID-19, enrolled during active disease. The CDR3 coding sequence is TGTGCCAGCAGTAGACAGGGGGCGCCTGGGGCCAACGTCCTGACTTTC. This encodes CASSRQGAPGANVLTF.